This TCR beta chain was sequenced in a study of T cell responses to AZD1222 COVID-19 vaccine. The study, taken as a whole, reports: Nearly half of spike-specific TCRs reportedly go after variant regions that carry no mutations.

The CDR3 is 14 amino acids. The germline V gene has CDR1 DFQATT and CDR2 SNEGSKA (reference sequence). Trimming removed 3 bases from V and 0 bases from J, with 8 bases in between. Of note for this clone: What it recognizes is unknown.

Data came from immunoSEQ multiplex PCR; TCRdb stores just in-frame clones and leaves some out. This sample has 120,000 or so clones, with approximately 83% found just once. This sample comprised peripheral blood, obtained on day 0 of AZD1222 vaccination. The rearrangement joins TRBV20-1 to TRBJ2-2; D is uncertain. The TCR comes from an adult in good health. In nucleotides, the CDR3 is TGCAGTGCTAGTATATCCGCGAACACCGGGGAGCTGTTTTTT. This codes for CSASISANTGELFF.